Detailed here is one T cell receptor beta chain. What this receptor recognizes is not known. No base qualities exist here, and no much larger clone lies one base off it. This record belongs to a study of Ad26.COV2.S vaccination and SARS-CoV-2 variants (dated by TCRdb to the early 2020s). Regarding the complete study: Vaccine-arm donors were drawn from COV1001, a multicentre, randomized, double-blind, placebo-controlled phase I-IIa trial of Ad26.COV2.S in healthy adults. Dosing of Ad26.COV2.S was intramuscular, at either 5x10^10 or 1x10^11 viral particles, delivered as one shot or as two shots spaced 56 days apart. The specificity and breadth of SARS-CoV-2-reactive T cell receptors after Ad26.COV2.S vaccination were assessed by TCRbeta repertoire sequencing. The TCR-sequenced set comprised around 30 samples: some 20 Ad26.COV2.S vaccine recipients, 5 placebo recipients and 8 SARS-CoV-2 convalescent individuals. Participants in the trial were split at random into five groups of five each, receiving low-dose or high-dose Ad26.COV2.S once or twice, or else placebo on both occasions. Throughout the experiments and outcome assessment, investigators stayed blinded to trial group allocation.

The treatment or condition tag for this specimen amounts to: some 20 received Ad26.COV2.S at low or high dose, single or two shots; roughly 5 received placebo; per-sample allocation not given. For vaccine and placebo recipients, the sequenced repertoires came from samples collected on day 63 after the first injection. Between 29 July and 7 August 2020, Cohort 1b enrolled 25 adults aged 18-55 years at one site in Boston, USA. Ad26.COV2.S was a replication-incompetent adenovirus type 26 vector that expressed a prefusion-stabilized SARS-CoV-2 spike protein derived from the original Wuhan strain. The immunoSEQ Assay was used to sequence TCRbeta CDR3 regions. After extraction, genomic DNA underwent amplification by bias-controlled multiplex PCR, followed by high-throughput sequencing. In the original analysis: To quantify the absolute abundance of every unique TCRbeta CDR3 region, sequences were collapsed and filtered. T cell fraction was estimated by normalization of TCRbeta template counts to usable DNA, with usable DNA being measured through amplification of reference genes present in all nucleated cells. Repertoire TCRs were annotated as SARS-CoV-2-specific by exact matching of V gene, CDR3 amino acid sequence and J gene to a known reactive TCR set. The reference SARS-CoV-2 TCR set was derived from MIRA and filtered for enrichment in COVID-19-positive ImmuneCODE repertoires, a step that removed public or cross-reactive TCRs. Using the MIRA antigens, annotated TCRs were further analysed by specific ORF or by position within an ORF. Breadth was defined as annotated unique rearrangements over total unique productive rearrangements; depth was the summed frequency of those rearrangements. Group comparisons of TCR breadth used two-sided Wilcoxon rank-sum tests. TCRdb took this table from immuneACCESS and kept in-frame rearrangements with V and J called. Such tables lack part of the clones; where checked against another copy, unresolved V genes explain under half of the gap, and the rest is unexplained. D and trimming were read from the DNA, whereas the V and J calls and clone size are those reported in that table. The sample contains about 500,000 clones, 89% of them found a single time. More than 1.5% of the sample is held by the ten biggest clonotypes.

Findings and caveats that apply to the study as a whole: Non-spike TCR breadth was comparable between vaccine and placebo recipients, consistent with the vaccine containing only spike. The study lacked the statistical power to compare responses across vaccine doses or regimens. After vaccination, substantial breadth of spike-specific CD8+ and CD4+ T cell responses was reported. The authors noted that the TCR breadth and depth analyses may have underestimated total T cell responses. Compared with placebo recipients, Ad26.COV2.S recipients showed higher spike-specific TCR breadth (P = 0.0014).

CDR1 and CDR2 are read off the germline V gene (reference sequence) as MNHEY and SMNVEV. V loses 1 base of germline sequence and J loses 3 bases, and the interval between the two ends is 13 bases. From the cysteine up to the phenylalanine, the CDR3 has a length of 15 residues. The retained sequence is limited to the CDR3, 45 bases, with the frame set at the first base. The TCR sequence derives from a person aged 18-65 years who received the Ad26.COV2.S COVID-19 vaccine or a placebo. This sequence uses TRBV27 and TRBJ2-7; TRBD2 could be the D gene, as 6 bases match. The sequenced sample was peripheral blood, obtained in a trial of Ad26.COV2.S vaccine versus placebo. The CDR3 has the sequence CASSLWGGEFYEQYF. The nucleotide sequence reads TGTGCCAGCAGTTTATGGGGCGGGGAGTTCTACGAGCAGTACTTC.